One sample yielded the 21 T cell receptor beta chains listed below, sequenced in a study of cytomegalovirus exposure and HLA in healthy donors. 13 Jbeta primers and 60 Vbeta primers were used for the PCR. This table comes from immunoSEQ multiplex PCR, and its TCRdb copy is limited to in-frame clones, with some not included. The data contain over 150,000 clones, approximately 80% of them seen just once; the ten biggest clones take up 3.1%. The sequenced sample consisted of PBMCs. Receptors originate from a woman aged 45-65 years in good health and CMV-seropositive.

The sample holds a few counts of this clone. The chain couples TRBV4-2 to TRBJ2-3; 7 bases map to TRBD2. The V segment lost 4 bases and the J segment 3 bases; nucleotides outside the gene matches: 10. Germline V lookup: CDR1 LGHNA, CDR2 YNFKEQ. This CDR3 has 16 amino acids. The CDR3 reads CASSPREGGITDTQYF. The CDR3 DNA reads TGTGCCAGCAGCCCGAGGGAGGGAGGCATTACAGATACGCAGTATTTT.

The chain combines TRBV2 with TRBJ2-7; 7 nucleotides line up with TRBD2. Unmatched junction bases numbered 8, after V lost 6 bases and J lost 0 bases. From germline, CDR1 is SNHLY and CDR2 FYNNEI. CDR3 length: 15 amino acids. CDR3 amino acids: CASRLLASSSYEQYF. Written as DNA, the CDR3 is TGTGCCAGCAGATTACTAGCGAGTTCCTCCTACGAGCAGTACTTC.

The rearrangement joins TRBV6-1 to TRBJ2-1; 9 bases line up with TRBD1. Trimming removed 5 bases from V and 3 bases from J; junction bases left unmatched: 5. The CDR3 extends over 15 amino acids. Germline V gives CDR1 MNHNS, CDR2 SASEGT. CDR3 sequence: CASSPGTGLYNEQFF. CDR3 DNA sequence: TGTGCCAGCAGTCCCGGGACAGGGCTCTACAATGAGCAGTTCTTC.

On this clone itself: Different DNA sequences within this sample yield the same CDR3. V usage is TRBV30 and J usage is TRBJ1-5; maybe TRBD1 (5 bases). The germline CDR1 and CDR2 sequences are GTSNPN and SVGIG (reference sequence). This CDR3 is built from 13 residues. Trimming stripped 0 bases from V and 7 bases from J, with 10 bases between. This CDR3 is CAWSVRGDQPQHF. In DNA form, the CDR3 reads TGTGCCTGGAGTGTACGCGGGGACCAGCCCCAGCATTTT.

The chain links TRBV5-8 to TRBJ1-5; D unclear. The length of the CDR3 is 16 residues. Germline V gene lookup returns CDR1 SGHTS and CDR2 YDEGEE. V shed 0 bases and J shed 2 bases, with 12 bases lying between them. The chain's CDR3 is CASSLGARVGNQPQHF. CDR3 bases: TGTGCCAGCAGCTTGGGTGCCCGGGTAGGCAATCAGCCCCAGCATTTT.

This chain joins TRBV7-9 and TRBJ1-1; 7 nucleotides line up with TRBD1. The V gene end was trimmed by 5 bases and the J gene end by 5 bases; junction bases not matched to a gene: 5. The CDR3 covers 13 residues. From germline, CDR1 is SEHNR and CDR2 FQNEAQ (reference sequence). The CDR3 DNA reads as TGTGCCAGCAGCGTAACACAGGGGACTGAAGCTTTCTTT. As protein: CASSVTQGTEAFF. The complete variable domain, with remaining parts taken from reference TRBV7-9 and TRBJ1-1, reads DTGVSQNPRHKITKRGQNVTFRCDPISEHNRLYWYRQTLGQGPEFLTYFQNEAQLEKSRLLSDRFSAERPKGSFSTLEIQRTEQGDSAMYLCASSVTQGTEAFFGQGTRLTVV.

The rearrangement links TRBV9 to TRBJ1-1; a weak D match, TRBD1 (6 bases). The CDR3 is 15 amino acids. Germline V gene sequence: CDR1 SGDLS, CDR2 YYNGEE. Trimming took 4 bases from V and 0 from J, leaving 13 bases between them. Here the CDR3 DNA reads TGTGCCAGCAGCCCGTTGGACAGTATGAACACTGAAGCTTTCTTT. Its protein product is CASSPLDSMNTEAFF.

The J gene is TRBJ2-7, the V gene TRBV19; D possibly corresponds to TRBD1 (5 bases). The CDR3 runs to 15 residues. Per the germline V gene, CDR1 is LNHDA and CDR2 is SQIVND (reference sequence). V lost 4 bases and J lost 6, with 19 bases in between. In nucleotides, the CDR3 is TGTGCCAGTAGTAGAGACAGTCAGTATTTGTCCGAGCAGTACTTC. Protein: CASSRDSQYLSEQYF.

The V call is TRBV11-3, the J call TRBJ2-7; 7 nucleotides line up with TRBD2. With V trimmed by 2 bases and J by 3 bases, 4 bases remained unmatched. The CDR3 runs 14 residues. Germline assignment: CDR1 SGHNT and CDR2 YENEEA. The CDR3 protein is CASSLLGRRYEQYF. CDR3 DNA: TGTGCCAGCAGCTTACTCGGGAGGCGCTACGAGCAGTACTTC.

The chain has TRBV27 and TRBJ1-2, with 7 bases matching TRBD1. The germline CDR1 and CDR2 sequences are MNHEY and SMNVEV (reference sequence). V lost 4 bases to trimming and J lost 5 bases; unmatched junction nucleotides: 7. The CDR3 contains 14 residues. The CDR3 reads CASSSLQGQYGYTF. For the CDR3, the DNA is TGTGCCAGCAGTTCTTTACAGGGGCAATATGGCTACACCTTC.

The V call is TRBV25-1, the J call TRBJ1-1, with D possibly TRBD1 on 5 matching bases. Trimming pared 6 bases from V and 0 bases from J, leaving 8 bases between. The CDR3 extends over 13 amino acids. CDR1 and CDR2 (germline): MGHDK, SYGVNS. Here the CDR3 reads CASSQGVNTEAFF. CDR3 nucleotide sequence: TGTGCCAGCAGCCAGGGCGTGAACACTGAAGCTTTCTTT.

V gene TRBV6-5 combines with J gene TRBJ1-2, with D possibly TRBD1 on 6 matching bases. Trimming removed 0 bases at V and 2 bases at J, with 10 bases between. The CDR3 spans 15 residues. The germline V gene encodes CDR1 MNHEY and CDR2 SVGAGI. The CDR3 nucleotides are TGTGCCAGCAGTTACTCACAGGGTGTGAACTATGGCTACACCTTC. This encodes CASSYSQGVNYGYTF.

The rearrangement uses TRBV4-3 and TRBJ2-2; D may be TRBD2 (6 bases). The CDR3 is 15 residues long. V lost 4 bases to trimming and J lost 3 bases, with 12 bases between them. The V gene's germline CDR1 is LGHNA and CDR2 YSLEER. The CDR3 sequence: CASSPGLADTGELFF. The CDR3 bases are TGCGCCAGCAGCCCCGGGTTAGCGGACACCGGGGAGCTGTTTTTT.

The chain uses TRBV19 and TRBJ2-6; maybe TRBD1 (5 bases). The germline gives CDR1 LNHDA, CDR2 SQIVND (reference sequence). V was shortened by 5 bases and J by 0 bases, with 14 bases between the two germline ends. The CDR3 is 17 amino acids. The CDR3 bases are TGTGCCAGTAGTTCCAGGGCCTGGGGCTCTGGGGCCAACGTCCTGACTTTC. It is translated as CASSSRAWGSGANVLTF.

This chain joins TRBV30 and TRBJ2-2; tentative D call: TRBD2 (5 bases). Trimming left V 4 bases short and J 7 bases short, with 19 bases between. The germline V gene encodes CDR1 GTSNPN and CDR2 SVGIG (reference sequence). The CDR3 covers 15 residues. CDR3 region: CAWKINQLGGGELFF. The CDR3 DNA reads TGTGCCTGGAAAATCAACCAACTAGGAGGCGGGGAGCTGTTTTTT.

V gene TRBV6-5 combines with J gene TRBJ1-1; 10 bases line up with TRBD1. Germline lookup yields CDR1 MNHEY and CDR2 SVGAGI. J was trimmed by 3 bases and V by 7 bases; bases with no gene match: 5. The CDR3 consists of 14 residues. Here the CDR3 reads CASTGTGVDTEAFF. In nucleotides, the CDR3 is TGTGCCAGCACCGGGACAGGGGTTGACACTGAAGCTTTCTTT.

CDR3 coding DNA: TGTGCCAGCAGCCTCACCTCCGACAGGGACTATGGCTACACCTTC. This encodes CASSLTSDRDYGYTF. The chain couples TRBV7-9 to TRBJ1-2, with 7 bases that match TRBD1. The ends lost 5 bases at V and 3 bases at J; junction bases unmatched: 9. CDR3 length: 15 residues. Germline CDR1 and CDR2: SEHNR and FQNEAQ (reference sequence).

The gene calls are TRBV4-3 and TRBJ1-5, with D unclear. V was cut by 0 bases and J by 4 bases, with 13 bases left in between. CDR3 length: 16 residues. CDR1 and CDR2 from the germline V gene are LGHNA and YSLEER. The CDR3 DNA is TGCGCCAGCAGCCAAGATTTTCGGGAGCCGAATCAGCCCCAGCATTTT. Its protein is CASSQDFREPNQPQHF.

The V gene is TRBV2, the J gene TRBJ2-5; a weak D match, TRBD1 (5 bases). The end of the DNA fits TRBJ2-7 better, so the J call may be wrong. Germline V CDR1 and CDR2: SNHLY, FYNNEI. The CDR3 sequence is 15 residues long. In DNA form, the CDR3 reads TGTGCCAGCAGTGAAGCGCGGACACCCGCCTCCGAGCAGTACTTC. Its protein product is CASSEARTPASEQYF.

The CDR3 sequence: CASSLSWRAGGHNEQFF. CDR3 sequence (DNA): TGTGCCAGCAGCTTAAGTTGGAGAGCGGGAGGTCACAATGAGCAGTTCTTC. The chain is built from TRBV7-3 and TRBJ2-1; 9 bases line up with TRBD2. The CDR3 runs to 17 residues. After removal of 1 base from V and 5 bases from J, the junction contained 9 bases not matched to a gene. Germline V gives CDR1 SGHTA, CDR2 FQGTGA.

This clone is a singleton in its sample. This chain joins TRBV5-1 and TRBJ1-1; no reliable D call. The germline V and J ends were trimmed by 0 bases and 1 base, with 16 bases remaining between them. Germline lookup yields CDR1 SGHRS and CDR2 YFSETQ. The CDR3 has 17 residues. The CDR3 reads CASSLGTPAPANTEAFF. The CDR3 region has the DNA TGCGCCAGCAGCTTGGGGACTCCTGCCCCCGCGAACACTGAAGCTTTCTTT.